What follows are 27 T cell receptor beta chains derived from one specimen sequenced in a study of T cell changes during pregnancy in multiple sclerosis. Method: immunoSEQ multiplex PCR; TCRdb's copy keeps in-frame clones and lacks some. The sample has 85,000 to 130,000 clones; 91% are singletons. Sequenced material: peripheral blood, taken before pregnancy. Every receptor here comes from a female donor with multiple sclerosis, enrolled in a pregnancy study.

This clone was observed a single time. The chain recombines TRBV28 with TRBJ2-5; no definite D call. CDR1 and CDR2 (germline): MDHEN, SYDVKM. V was clipped by 4 bases and J by 1 base, with 7 bases between them. The length of the CDR3 is 13 residues. This chain's CDR3 is CASSSPGQETQYF. CDR3 sequence (DNA): TGTGCCAGCAGTTCACCCGGCCAAGAGACCCAGTACTTC.

V is TRBV28 and J is TRBJ1-5, with 10 positions matching TRBD1. CDR3 length: 16 residues. Germline trimming cut 6 bases from V and 5 bases from J; bases unmatched to any gene: 10. Germline V gene sequence: CDR1 MDHEN, CDR2 SYDVKM. CDR3 sequence: CASRAKGQGSYQPQHF. The CDR3 coding sequence is TGTGCCAGCAGAGCCAAGGGACAGGGGTCCTATCAGCCCCAGCATTTT.

This clone showed up just once. The chain couples TRBV23-1 to TRBJ2-3; 8 bases fit TRBD1. TRBV23-1 is sorted into the ORF group, with uncertain function. The trim removed 10 bases at V and 7 bases at J, leaving 16 bases unmatched. There are 15 residues in the CDR3. The CDR3 loop reads CATPRTGPSAYTQYF. In DNA form, the CDR3 reads TGCGCCACTCCACGGACAGGGCCAAGTGCCTATACGCAGTATTTT.

This chain links TRBV7-6 with TRBJ2-5, with 13 positions matching TRBD2. CDR3 length equals 15 residues. Germline assignment: CDR1 SGHVS and CDR2 FNYEAQ. V was pared by 1 base and J by 4 bases, with 0 bases of the junction left unmatched. CDR3 residues: CASSLGTSGGETQYF. The CDR3 bases are TGTGCCAGCAGCTTAGGGACTAGCGGGGGAGAGACCCAGTACTTC. Full variable domain (rest looked up from reference TRBV7-6 and TRBJ2-5): GAGVSQSPRYKVTKRGQDVALRCDPISGHVSLYWYRQALGQGPEFLTYFNYEAQQDKSGLPNDRFSAERPEGSISTLTIQRTEQRDSAMYRCASSLGTSGGETQYFGPGTRLLVL.

The chain is built from TRBV4-1 and TRBJ2-3, with a tentative D call TRBD1 (5 bases). The length of the CDR3 is 16 residues. Trimming took 0 bases from V and 1 from J, leaving 11 bases between them. Germline V gene data show CDR1 as MGHRA and CDR2 as YSYEKL. Written as DNA, the CDR3 is TGCGCCAGCAGCCAAGATATGAGACAGCGCACAGATACGCAGTATTTT. It translates to CASSQDMRQRTDTQYF.

V gene TRBV9 combines with J gene TRBJ1-6, with a weak D call TRBD1 (5 bases). V was shortened by 4 bases and J by 7 bases, with 24 bases between the two germline ends. CDR3 size: 18 residues. Germline V gene lookup returns CDR1 SGDLS and CDR2 YYNGEE. This CDR3 is CASSPIPGGVGDNSPLHF. The CDR3 bases are TGTGCCAGCAGCCCAATCCCCGGGGGGGTAGGGGACAATTCACCCCTCCACTTT.

V gene TRBV7-9 combines with J gene TRBJ2-3, with a possible D match to TRBD1 (6 bases). The length of the CDR3 is 15 residues. V was clipped by 4 bases and J by 3 bases, with 14 bases between them. Germline CDR1 is SEHNR and CDR2 is FQNEAQ (reference sequence). This CDR3 reads CASSSWTEGTDTQYF. CDR3 coding DNA: TGTGCCAGCAGCTCGTGGACAGAGGGGACAGATACGCAGTATTTT.

The table lists this clone with a count of one. V is TRBV19 and J is TRBJ2-5; weak D call: TRBD1 (5 bases). Trimming took 3 bases from V and 5 from J, leaving 13 bases between them. Germline V gives CDR1 LNHDA, CDR2 SQIVND (reference sequence). The CDR3 is made up of 14 amino acids. CDR3 in amino acids: CASSMSGKVETQYF. DNA for the CDR3: TGTGCCAGTAGTATGTCAGGGAAGGTTGAGACCCAGTACTTC.

This clone appeared a single time. This sequence joins TRBV7-8 and TRBJ2-3, with 14 bases lining up with TRBD2. CDR1 is SGHVS, CDR2 FQNEAQ, per germline. The CDR3 spans 18 residues. The V gene end was trimmed by 2 bases and the J gene end by 0 bases; junction bases not matched to a gene: 4. In nucleotides, the CDR3 is TGTGCCAGCAGCTTACGACTAGCGGGGGGGACTAGCACAGATACGCAGTATTTT. It is translated as CASSLRLAGGTSTDTQYF.

The rearrangement joins TRBV5-1 to TRBJ2-7, with 8 bases that match TRBD1. V was pared by 4 bases and J by 9 bases, with 9 bases of the junction left unmatched. The CDR3 spans 13 residues. Per the germline V gene, CDR1 is SGHRS and CDR2 is YFSETQ. The CDR3, as DNA: TGCGCCAGCAGCCACGTGACAGGGGATGGGCAGTACTTC. Residues: CASSHVTGDGQYF.

The chain has TRBV6-6 and TRBJ2-3, with TRBD2 as a possible D gene (6 bases). The length of the CDR3 is 15 residues. V lost 2 bases to trimming and J lost 5 bases, with 14 bases between them. CDR1 and CDR2 from the germline V gene are MNHNY and SVGAGI (reference sequence). The CDR3 here is CASSYAGPAGDTQYF. The CDR3 DNA sequence: TGTGCCAGCAGTTACGCGGGACCGGCGGGAGATACGCAGTATTTT.

The chain has TRBV6-1 and TRBJ2-7; 7 positions match TRBD1. In germline, CDR1 is MNHNS, CDR2 SASEGT. V lost 5 bases and J lost 4; bases outside the gene matches: 5. The CDR3 extends over 13 amino acids. The CDR3 reads CASSIGTEYEQYF. CDR3 coding DNA: TGTGCCAGCAGTATAGGGACAGAGTACGAGCAGTACTTC.

The chain is built from TRBV6-5 and TRBJ2-1; 9 bases align to TRBD1. CDR1 and CDR2 (germline): MNHEY, SVGAGI. V shed 4 bases and J 11 bases; nucleotides not matched to a gene: 9. This CDR3 region has 14 residues. CDR3 region: CASSSPGQGLKQFF. CDR3 DNA sequence: TGTGCCAGCAGTTCCCCGGGACAGGGTCTCAAGCAGTTCTTC.

The chain is built from TRBV7-8 and TRBJ2-2; 7 positions agree with TRBD1. This CDR3 has 16 residues. Germline V gene data show CDR1 as SGHVS and CDR2 as FQNEAQ. The V segment lost 5 bases and the J segment 0 bases; nucleotides outside the gene matches: 6. The CDR3 region is CASSLRTGANTGELFF. Written as DNA, the CDR3 is TGTGCCAGCAGCCTTCGGACAGGAGCGAACACCGGGGAGCTGTTTTTT.

This clone was counted a single time. CDR3 bases: TGTGCCAGCAGCCGTAACTATGGCTACACCTTC. This encodes CASSRNYGYTF. This chain connects TRBV7-2 to TRBJ1-2; D unclear. V was pared by 5 bases and J by 1 base, with 2 bases between. There are 11 residues in the CDR3. The germline CDR1 and CDR2 sequences are SGHTA and FQGNSA.

The CDR3 DNA is TGTGCCAGTAGTATAGCCGGGACACCCATAGAGGAGCAGTACTTC. It codes for CASSIAGTPIEEQYF. The J gene is TRBJ2-7, the V gene TRBV19, with D possibly matching TRBD1 (6 bases). V was clipped by 1 base and J by 7 bases, with 17 bases between them. The CDR3 is 15 amino acids. Germline V CDR1 and CDR2: LNHDA, SQIVND (reference sequence).

This chain uses TRBV7-2 with TRBJ2-7, with a weak D call TRBD1 (6 bases). The germline gives CDR1 SGHTA, CDR2 FQGNSA. The CDR3 spans 18 residues. Between the trimmed V and J ends, which lost 3 bases and 5 bases, there was a span of 26 bases. The CDR3 is CASSLRQANLPYVDEQYF. The CDR3 bases are TGTGCCAGCAGCTTGAGACAGGCCAACCTCCCCTATGTGGACGAGCAGTACTTC.

This clone was found once. V usage is TRBV18 and J usage is TRBJ2-7; 12 nucleotides line up with TRBD1. The CDR3 loop spans 15 amino acids. Germline V gene sequence: CDR1 KGHSH, CDR2 LQKENI. The V gene end was trimmed by 3 bases and the J gene end by 5 bases; junction bases not matched to a gene: 5. The CDR3 nucleotides are TGTGCCAGCTCACCGTTGGGACAGGGGGCTCACGAGCAGTACTTC. Protein product: CASSPLGQGAHEQYF.

The chain combines TRBV10-3 with TRBJ1-1; 12 bases are shared with TRBD1. The CDR3 runs to 15 residues. The germline CDR1 and CDR2 sequences are ENHRY and SYGVKD. V dropped 8 bases and J dropped 5; count of bases not matched to a gene: 9. The CDR3 here is CAIAGQGAWSTEAFF. CDR3 in DNA: TGTGCCATCGCGGGACAGGGGGCTTGGAGTACTGAAGCTTTCTTT.

V gene TRBV28 combines with J gene TRBJ2-7; 15 nucleotides agree with TRBD2. After removal of 4 bases from V and 3 bases from J, the junction contained 10 bases not matched to a gene. Per germline, CDR1 MDHEN and CDR2 SYDVKM. This CDR3 has 18 residues. DNA of the CDR3: TGTGCCAGCAGTTCCGGACGGACTAGCGGGAGGGCCTTCTACGAGCAGTACTTC. This translates into CASSSGRTSGRAFYEQYF.

The chain uses TRBV6-1 and TRBJ2-3; D not certain. There are 13 residues in the CDR3. Germline lookup yields CDR1 MNHNS and CDR2 SASEGT. V was shortened by 9 bases and J by 0 bases, with 10 bases between the two germline ends. CDR3 coding DNA: TGTGCCAGTATGCTACTTAGCACAGATACGCAGTATTTT. It is translated as CASMLLSTDTQYF.

The chain is built from TRBV7-2 and TRBJ2-2; TRBD2 is a possible D gene (6 bases). From germline, CDR1 is SGHTA and CDR2 FQGNSA. CDR3 length: 14 residues. V was pared by 6 bases and J by 7 bases, with 15 bases between. The CDR3 DNA reads TGTGCCAGCAGTTCTGGGACGGGGGACGGGGAGCTGTTTTTT. It encodes CASSSGTGDGELFF.

This clone was seen a single time. The V gene is TRBV4-2, the J gene TRBJ2-3, with TRBD2 matching over 12 bases. V was clipped by 1 base and J by 2 bases; unmatched bases: 4. CDR3 length: 17 residues. Germline V gene sequence: CDR1 LGHNA, CDR2 YNFKEQ. For the CDR3, the DNA is TGTGCCAGCAGCCAAGCCGGACTAGCGGGAAACACAGATACGCAGTATTTT. Translation gives CASSQAGLAGNTDTQYF.

V usage is TRBV29-1 and J usage is TRBJ1-1; a possible D gene is TRBD1 (5 bases). Trimming pared 0 bases from V and 2 bases from J, leaving 13 bases between. Per the germline V gene, CDR1 is SQVTM and CDR2 is ANQGSEA. The CDR3 spans 15 residues. In nucleotides, the CDR3 is TGCAGCGTTGAAGAGAGGGGCGCGGGAAACACTGAAGCTTTCTTT. This translates into CSVEERGAGNTEAFF.

This chain uses TRBV6-6 with TRBJ1-4; no firm D call. Germline CDR1 reads MNHNY; CDR2 reads SVGAGI (reference sequence). This CDR3 is built from 11 residues. V was cut by 5 bases and J by 7 bases, with 5 bases left in between. This CDR3 is CASSASEKLFF. DNA for the CDR3: TGTGCCAGCAGTGCTAGTGAAAAACTGTTTTTT.

V gene TRBV5-6 combines with J gene TRBJ1-3, with 10 bases that match TRBD1. The CDR3 runs to 17 residues. The V gene end was trimmed by 2 bases and the J gene end by 0 bases; junction bases not matched to a gene: 5. CDR1 and CDR2 from the germline V gene are SGHDT and YYEEEE. The CDR3 DNA is TGTGCCAGCAGCTTTTATGACAGGGGGCCCTCTGGAAACACCATATATTTT. Translated: CASSFYDRGPSGNTIYF.

This clone was found a few times. This chain links TRBV7-8 with TRBJ2-1; 12 bases agree with TRBD1. V was clipped by 0 bases and J by 7 bases; unmatched bases: 1. Per germline, CDR1 SGHVS and CDR2 FQNEAQ. The CDR3 sequence is 15 residues long. CDR3 sequence: CASSLAGQGANEQFF. CDR3 nucleotides: TGTGCCAGCAGCTTAGCGGGACAGGGGGCAAATGAGCAGTTCTTC.